A single sample gave rise to the 25 T cell receptor beta chains below, sequenced in a study of cytomegalovirus exposure and HLA in healthy donors. This PCR relied on a set of 60 Vbeta primers and 13 Jbeta primers. Using immunoSEQ multiplex PCR, the repertoire was profiled, and TCRdb retains in-frame clones only, with some absent. Of 110,000 to 150,000 clones in the sample, about 80% were seen once. Sequencing input: PBMCs. The receptors shown here come from a woman aged 30 to 39 in good health and CMV-seronegative.

The chain has TRBV27 and TRBJ1-5; a weak D match, TRBD1 (6 bases). With 6 bases removed from V and 0 bases from J, the gap between germline ends came to 12 bases. Germline loops: CDR1 MNHEY, CDR2 SMNVEV (reference sequence). This CDR3 region has 15 residues. The CDR3 sequence is CASSPWGHSNQPQHF. The CDR3 DNA is TGTGCCAGCAGCCCCTGGGGGCATAGCAATCAGCCCCAGCATTTT.

The chain employs TRBV6-5 and TRBJ1-2, with unresolved D. The V gene lost 7 bases and the J gene lost 6 bases, with 18 bases spanning the gap. The CDR3 runs 14 residues. Germline values: CDR1 MNHEY, CDR2 SVGAGI. The chain's CDR3 is CASISYGGKDGYTF. Written as DNA, the CDR3 is TGTGCCAGCATCAGTTACGGCGGGAAGGATGGCTACACCTTC.

This chain connects TRBV30 to TRBJ1-2; no definite D call. Germline V lookup: CDR1 GTSNPN, CDR2 SVGIG (reference sequence). Trimming pared 2 bases from V and 13 bases from J, leaving 17 bases between. The CDR3 has 12 amino acids. This CDR3 reads CAWSPSSHPSTF. CDR3 DNA sequence: TGTGCCTGGAGTCCCTCATCGCACCCCAGCACCTTC.

The rearrangement joins TRBV11-3 to TRBJ1-2; TRBD1 agrees at 9 bases. Unmatched junction bases numbered 9, after V lost 4 bases and J lost 0 bases. Germline CDR1 is SGHNT and CDR2 is YENEEA. This CDR3 is 17 amino acids long. The CDR3 here is CASSSGQGAKPNYGYTF. In DNA form, the CDR3 reads TGTGCCAGCAGCTCGGGACAGGGCGCCAAACCTAACTATGGCTACACCTTC.

This clone was seen a single time. V gene TRBV7-3 combines with J gene TRBJ1-1; D not resolved. V was shortened by 5 bases and J by 4 bases, with 17 bases between the two germline ends. The CDR3 contains 15 residues. Germline V gene lookup returns CDR1 SGHTA and CDR2 FQGTGA. The DNA of the CDR3 is TGTGCCAGCAGCCCAACACACGGGGTCAGCACTGAAGCTTTCTTT. Translating it yields CASSPTHGVSTEAFF.

This clone has more than one count but fewer than ten. The chain is built from TRBV9 and TRBJ1-6, with D hard to call. Germline V gene data show CDR1 as SGDLS and CDR2 as YYNGEE. The CDR3 sequence is 12 residues long. Trimming took off 3 bases at V and 8 bases at J, with 6 bases between the two ends. The CDR3: CASSAVDSPLHF. As DNA, the CDR3 is TGTGCCAGCAGCGCGGTAGATTCACCCCTCCACTTT.

Only one count was recorded for this clone. V usage is TRBV5-1 and J usage is TRBJ2-1; 7 bases map to TRBD1. With V trimmed by 5 bases and J by 0 bases, 8 bases remained unmatched. Germline CDR1 is SGHRS and CDR2 is YFSETQ. The CDR3 runs 16 residues. The CDR3 DNA reads TGCGCCAGCAGGTTAACAGGGGCAAACTCCTACAATGAGCAGTTCTTC. This sequence encodes CASRLTGANSYNEQFF.

This clone occurred once. This chain connects TRBV6-1 to TRBJ1-1; tentatively, D is TRBD1 (6 bases). Germline CDR1 is MNHNS and CDR2 is SASEGT. V dropped 3 bases and J dropped 1 base, with 18 bases sitting between them. The CDR3 covers 17 residues. The chain's CDR3 is CASSDPTGMGKNTEAFF. In nucleotides, the CDR3 is TGTGCCAGCAGTGACCCTACAGGGATGGGGAAGAACACTGAAGCTTTCTTT.

The chain has TRBV28 and TRBJ2-2; 7 bases are shared with TRBD2. The length of the CDR3 is 13 residues. Losses at the gene ends were 10 bases for V and 0 bases for J; bases not matched to a gene: 2. Per the germline V gene, CDR1 is MDHEN and CDR2 is SYDVKM. CDR3 amino acids: CAITSANTGELFF. CDR3 nucleotide sequence: TGTGCCATCACTAGCGCGAACACCGGGGAGCTGTTTTTT.

In its sample, this clone was seen once. The chain couples TRBV29-1 to TRBJ2-7; D is unresolved. With 8 bases removed from V and 2 bases from J, the gap between germline ends came to 10 bases. The CDR3 length is 11 residues. CDR1 is SQVTM, CDR2 ANQGSEA, per germline. The CDR3 DNA reads as TGCAGCTATGGGCAGACCTACGAGCAGTACTTC. The encoded protein is CSYGQTYEQYF.

As regards this clone: The same CDR3 is also encoded by other DNA sequences in this sample. The rearrangement links TRBV5-4 to TRBJ1-1, with D perhaps matching TRBD1 (5 bases). The CDR3 extends over 15 amino acids. The V gene lost 3 bases and the J gene lost 2 bases, with 14 bases spanning the gap. Germline V lookup: CDR1 SGHNT, CDR2 YYREEE (reference sequence). CDR3 amino acids: CASSSPSQGNTEAFF. CDR3 DNA: TGTGCCAGCAGCTCACCCAGTCAGGGAAACACTGAAGCTTTCTTT.

The J gene is TRBJ1-2, the V gene TRBV7-9; D is unresolved. This CDR3 region has 13 residues. Looked up from germline, CDR1 is SEHNR and CDR2 is FQNEAQ (reference sequence). V was trimmed by 1 base and J by 8 bases, leaving 11 bases between them. The CDR3 coding sequence is TGTGCCAGCAGCTTAGATTCAGGTTCCGGCTACACCTTC. This codes for CASSLDSGSGYTF.

This clone is a singleton in its sample. The V and J genes are TRBV5-4 and TRBJ1-4, with D hard to call. V was cut by 3 bases and J by 7 bases, with 16 bases left in between. The CDR3 covers 15 residues. From germline, CDR1 is SGHNT and CDR2 YYREEE (reference sequence). The CDR3 loop is CASSSKGGVGEKLFF. Written as DNA, the CDR3 is TGTGCCAGCAGCTCTAAGGGAGGTGTGGGTGAAAAACTGTTTTTT.

V gene TRBV4-1 combines with J gene TRBJ2-4; TRBD1 agrees at 9 bases. The CDR3 is made up of 20 amino acids. V shed 0 bases, J shed 4 bases, and the junction held 16 bases outside the gene matches. In germline, CDR1 is MGHRA, CDR2 YSYEKL. The CDR3 is CASSQDSLAPGTGLKNIQYF. DNA for the CDR3: TGCGCCAGCAGCCAAGATTCATTGGCCCCCGGGACAGGGTTAAAAAACATTCAGTACTTC.

This chain connects TRBV23-1 to TRBJ2-5; 11 bases fit TRBD1. TRBV23-1 is sorted into the ORF group, with uncertain function. With 0 bases clipped from V and 2 bases from J, the junction kept 20 bases outside the gene matches. The CDR3 is made up of 22 amino acids. The CDR3 DNA reads as TGCGCCAGCAGTCAATCAAACCGAGGGGGACAGGGGGACCACATAAGTCAAGAGACCCAGTACTTC. This gives the protein CASSQSNRGGQGDHISQETQYF.

This clone appeared a single time. The rearrangement links TRBV5-4 to TRBJ1-5; 12 bases agree with TRBD1. This CDR3 comprises 17 residues. The V gene end was trimmed by 4 bases and the J gene end by 2 bases; junction bases not matched to a gene: 7. Germline CDR1 is SGHNT and CDR2 is YYREEE (reference sequence). The DNA for the CDR3 is TGTGCCAGCAGCCGGGACAGGGGGCTCGGCGGCAATCAGCCCCAGCATTTT. Translating it yields CASSRDRGLGGNQPQHF.

V usage is TRBV29-1 and J usage is TRBJ2-7; possible D gene TRBD1, 5 bases. The V gene's germline CDR1 is SQVTM and CDR2 ANQGSEA. V lost 3 bases to trimming and J lost 3 bases, with 15 bases between them. The CDR3 runs to 14 residues. CDR3 residues: CSVDTGRSDYEQYF. Written as DNA, the CDR3 is TGCAGCGTTGACACAGGTCGCTCCGACTACGAGCAGTACTTC.

This chain connects TRBV6-5 to TRBJ2-1, with TRBD2 matching 8 bases. Germline loops: CDR1 MNHEY, CDR2 SVGAGI. V trimming: 7 bases; J trimming: 2 bases; junction bases outside the gene matches: 4. This CDR3 has 14 amino acids. The CDR3 spells CASTQAGAYNEQFF. The CDR3 bases are TGTGCCAGCACCCAAGCGGGGGCCTACAATGAGCAGTTCTTC.

The chain combines TRBV14 with TRBJ2-6; D may be TRBD2 (6 bases). Germline CDR1 is SGHDN and CDR2 is FVKESK. The CDR3 runs 17 residues. Trimming took off 4 bases at V and 0 bases at J, with 13 bases between the two ends. This chain's CDR3 is CASSPWRGISGANVLTF. The CDR3 DNA is TGTGCCAGCAGCCCCTGGCGGGGCATCTCTGGGGCCAACGTCCTGACTTTC. Complete variable domain (other parts from reference TRBV14 and TRBJ2-6): EAGVTQFPSHSVIEKGQTVTLRCDPISGHDNLYWYRRVMGKEIKFLLHFVKESKQDESGMPNNRFLAERTGGTYSTLKVQPAELEDSGVYFCASSPWRGISGANVLTFGAGSRLTVL.

The gene calls are TRBV5-1 and TRBJ2-6; weak D call: TRBD2 (5 bases). This CDR3 has 19 residues. V was clipped by 0 bases and J by 6 bases, with 22 bases between them. Germline values: CDR1 SGHRS, CDR2 YFSETQ. The chain's CDR3 is CASSLAFTAAALEANVLTF. CDR3 DNA: TGCGCCAGCAGCTTGGCCTTCACAGCGGCTGCTCTTGAGGCCAACGTCCTGACTTTC.

This chain links TRBV7-8 with TRBJ1-2; possibly TRBD1 for D (5 bases). V was trimmed by 2 bases and J by 5 bases, leaving 12 bases between them. The CDR3 covers 14 residues. Germline lookup yields CDR1 SGHVS and CDR2 FQNEAQ. CDR3 in DNA: TGTGCCAGCAGCTTACCGGGGGTGGGGTATGGCTACACCTTC. It specifies CASSLPGVGYGYTF.

The chain joins TRBV27 to TRBJ1-2; D unclear. Deletions cut 2 bases from V and 2 bases from J, with 12 bases between. Germline-derived CDR1 and CDR2 are MNHEY and SMNVEV (reference sequence). The CDR3 sequence is 15 residues long. The CDR3 reads CASSLAPARNYGYTF. As DNA, the CDR3 is TGTGCCAGCAGTTTAGCCCCCGCACGGAACTATGGCTACACCTTC.

This rearrangement joins TRBV9 to TRBJ1-4, with D possibly TRBD1 on 6 matching bases. The V end was cut by 4 bases, the J end by 5 bases, with 12 bases between. The CDR3 has 14 amino acids. Looked up from germline, CDR1 is SGDLS and CDR2 is YYNGEE. CDR3 nucleotide sequence: TGTGCCAGCAGCCCGAGGGGGGGGAATGAAAAACTGTTTTTT. Encoded protein: CASSPRGGNEKLFF.

The chain combines TRBV2 with TRBJ2-5; TRBD2 matches 10 bases. The junction had 9 bases not matched to a gene; V was cut back by 5 bases and J by 0 bases. CDR1 and CDR2 from the germline V gene are SNHLY and FYNNEI. The CDR3 runs 17 residues. CDR3 amino acids: CASSRGALAGHQETQYF. The CDR3 coding sequence is TGTGCCAGCAGTCGGGGGGCACTAGCGGGGCACCAAGAGACCCAGTACTTC. Variable domain in full (rest from reference TRBV2 and TRBJ2-5): EPEVTQTPSHQVTQMGQEVILRCVPISNHLYFYWYRQILGQKVEFLVSFYNNEISEKSEIFDDQFSVERPDGSNFTLKIRSTKLEDSAMYFCASSRGALAGHQETQYFGPGTRLLVL.

The chain joins TRBV27 to TRBJ2-7, with 8 bases fitting TRBD1. Unmatched junction bases numbered 10, after V lost 3 bases and J lost 6 bases. This CDR3 spans 15 amino acids. The germline CDR1 and CDR2 sequences are MNHEY and SMNVEV (reference sequence). CDR3 amino acids: CASSLRRRGRFEQYF. The CDR3 DNA reads as TGTGCCAGCAGTTTGAGGCGCAGGGGGCGGTTCGAGCAGTACTTC.